The 26 T cell receptor beta chains listed next were all sequenced from one sample in a study of T cells in Graves' hyperthyroidism and ophthalmopathy (dated by TCRdb to the late 2010s). Library preparation employed multiplex PCR. For sequencing, an Illumina HiSeq 2000 was employed. Amplification of TCR beta CDR3 regions was carried out from RNA transcripts. A first-round RT-PCR of the TCR CDR3 used the HTBI primer set with the Qiagen OneStep RT-PCR kit. TCRdb reworked the public reads: Q25 trimming with fastp, MiXCR clone assembly, productive beta chains retained. Identical CDR3 proteins give one entry, which carries the most common genes and DNA. Counted in this sample were more than 550,000 distinct CDR3 sequences; 45% of them appeared once. Jointly, the top ten make up about 7.2% of the sample. Sequenced: peripheral blood or thyroid tissue (not recorded which). The source of these receptors is an adult man with Graves' disease, either hyperthyroidism or ophthalmopathy (not recorded which).

This clonotype was observed a handful of times. This sequence joins TRBV7-8 and TRBJ1-1, with 8 nucleotides matching TRBD1. This CDR3 region has 13 residues. V shed 6 bases and J 11 bases; nucleotides not matched to a gene: 11. Germline V gene lookup returns CDR1 SGHVS and CDR2 FQNEAQ. The CDR3 DNA reads as TGTGCCAGCAGTTTATTGACAGGGGCGGGGGCTTTCTTT. Translating gives CASSLLTGAGAFF.

The gene calls are TRBV12-3 or TRBV12-4 and TRBJ1-3; D is unresolved. Trimming pared 6 bases from V and 9 bases from J, leaving 18 bases between. CDR3 length: 14 amino acids. The CDR3 DNA follows: TGTGCCAGCAGCCAAGATTTGGCAGAAACCACCATATATTTT. This gives the protein CASSQDLAETTIYF.

This clonotype appeared many times. This chain connects TRBV14 to TRBJ1-2, with no clear D. This CDR3 spans 12 amino acids. In germline, CDR1 is SGHDN, CDR2 FVKESK. V was pared by 4 bases and J by 4 bases, with 7 bases between. In DNA form, the CDR3 reads TGTGCCAGCAGCCTCTACCCCTATGGCTACACCTTC. It specifies CASSLYPYGYTF.

About this clonotype itself: Since the CDR3 does not end with the conserved phenylalanine or tryptophan, this likely comes from a read error. The limits of the CDR3 on the DNA are not certain, so only TCRdb's listed CDR3 is given. The rearrangement uses TRBV12-5 and TRBJ1-1; the D call TRBD1 from the table was never checked on the DNA. From its first to its last residue, the CDR3 has 9 amino acids. Germline assignment: CDR1 LGHNT and CDR2 FRNRAP. CDR3 sequence reads: CASGSRDIS.

The gene calls are TRBV7-2 and TRBJ1-4; weak D call: TRBD1 (5 bases). Germline V gives CDR1 SGHTA, CDR2 FQGNSA. V shed 0 bases and J shed 8 bases, with 13 bases lying between them. This CDR3 region has 15 residues. CDR3 bases: TGTGCCAGCAGCTTAGCCGGGACCCGGAGGGAAAAACTGTTTTTT. Its protein is CASSLAGTRREKLFF.

The rearrangement links TRBV9 to TRBJ1-2; D gene uncertain. The V end lost 0 bases, the J end lost 1 base, and 10 bases lay between the germline ends. The CDR3 is 15 residues long. In germline, CDR1 is SGDLS, CDR2 YYNGEE. As DNA, the CDR3 is TGTGCCAGCAGCGTAGCTCCAGCCAATAACTATGGCTACACCTTC. Its translation: CASSVAPANNYGYTF.

Comment on this clonotype: A read error may account for a junction end that differs from germline. The chain joins TRBV29-1 to TRBJ2-2; no definite D call. CDR3 length: 14 residues. Per germline, CDR1 SQVTM and CDR2 ANQGSEA. Here the CDR3 DNA reads TGCAGCGTCGAAGGGCAAACGAACACCGGGGAGCTGTTTTTT. Translation gives CSVEGQTNTGELFF.

This clonotype was observed a few times. The gene calls are TRBV7-9 and TRBJ1-1; 10 bases fit TRBD1. The CDR3 spans 15 residues. V shed 8 bases and J 1 base; nucleotides not matched to a gene: 7. Germline-derived CDR1 and CDR2 are SEHNR and FQNEAQ (reference sequence). The CDR3 sequence is CASLRDRGPNTEAFF. As DNA, the CDR3 is TGTGCCAGCCTCCGGGACAGGGGTCCGAACACTGAAGCTTTCTTT.

The chain carries TRBV7-6 and TRBJ2-5; 8 bases match TRBD2. Germline loops: CDR1 SGHVS, CDR2 FNYEAQ. Losses at the gene ends were 0 bases for V and 5 bases for J; bases not matched to a gene: 17. CDR3 size: 19 residues. The CDR3 nucleotides are TGTGCCAGCAGCTTAGCGAGTAGTAGGAGCGGGGGTGGTGGTGAGACCCAGTACTTC. Translation: CASSLASSRSGGGGETQYF.

This clonotype has a count of ten or more. The genes are TRBV29-1 and TRBJ2-7; D is uncertain. The V end was cut by 4 bases, the J end by 0 bases, with 10 bases between. The CDR3 has 13 amino acids. Germline CDR1 is SQVTM and CDR2 is ANQGSEA. CDR3 residues: CSVVLRSSYEQYF. Here the CDR3 DNA reads TGCAGCGTTGTTTTGCGTAGCTCCTACGAGCAGTACTTC.

Many counts were recorded for this clonotype. The CDR3 DNA reads as TGTGCCAGCAGCTTAGCGGAGATGAACACTGAAGCTTTCTTT. Residues: CASSLAEMNTEAFF. The V call is TRBV7-8, the J call TRBJ1-1; no firm D call. Looked up from germline, CDR1 is SGHVS and CDR2 is FQNEAQ. V lost 0 bases and J lost 0, with 5 bases in between. The CDR3 runs 14 residues.

In its sample, this clonotype was seen a few times. V and J are TRBV20-1 and TRBJ2-7, with D maybe TRBD1 (7 bases). Germline V gene data show CDR1 as DFQATT and CDR2 as SNEGSKA (reference sequence). There are 14 residues in the CDR3. V was trimmed by 5 bases and J by 4 bases, leaving 18 bases between them. The chain's CDR3 is CSAGGGLDGYEQYF. DNA for the CDR3: TGCAGTGCTGGAGGGGGCCTGGACGGGTACGAGCAGTACTTC.

This clonotype was counted once. The rearrangement joins TRBV7-9 to TRBJ1-1, with D possibly being TRBD1 (5 bases). Germline V gene sequence: CDR1 SEHNR, CDR2 FQNEAQ (reference sequence). This CDR3 region has 12 residues. V was pared by 6 bases and J by 4 bases, with 9 bases between. The CDR3 DNA follows: TGTGCCAGCAGTCGACAGTTCACTGAAGCTTTCTTT. Its protein product is CASSRQFTEAFF.

Notes on this clonotype: One end of the junction is discordant with germline, which a read error may explain. The genes are TRBV7-2 and TRBJ2-7, with TRBD1 matching over 9 bases. From germline, CDR1 is SGHTA and CDR2 FQGNSA. There are 13 residues in the CDR3. CDR3 region: CANSLRDRDEQYF. The CDR3 coding sequence is TGTGCCAACAGCCTCAGGGACAGGGACGAGCAGTACTTC.

This chain connects TRBV20-1 to TRBJ1-5, with 7 bases that match TRBD1. Trimming cost V 7 bases and J 7 bases; bases outside gene matches: 13. The CDR3 runs to 14 residues. Germline CDR1 and CDR2: DFQATT and SNEGSKA (reference sequence). The CDR3 DNA follows: TGCAGTGTACAAGACAGGGTCAATAGGCAGCCCCAGCATTTT. Translated: CSVQDRVNRQPQHF.

Of note for this clonotype: Its ends do not fully match the called genes, so a read error is possible. The chain combines TRBV10-2 with TRBJ1-2; weak D call: TRBD1 (5 bases). The germline CDR1 and CDR2 sequences are WSHSY and SAAADI. This CDR3 spans 13 amino acids. As DNA, the CDR3 is TGCGCCAGCAGCGACAGCTCCCTCTATGGCCACACCTTC. Residues: CASSDSSLYGHTF.

The chain links TRBV13 to TRBJ1-2; D uncertain. With 2 bases removed from V and 8 bases from J, the gap between germline ends came to 12 bases. Germline assignment: CDR1 PRHDT and CDR2 FYEKMQ (reference sequence). The CDR3 runs to 13 residues. CDR3 DNA sequence: TGTGCCAGCAGCTTATGGACTGCGGGGGGCTACACCTTC. This sequence encodes CASSLWTAGGYTF.

This clonotype was detected many times. This rearrangement joins TRBV29-1 to TRBJ2-7; 8 nucleotides line up with TRBD2. The CDR3 sequence is 14 residues long. CDR1 is SQVTM and CDR2 is ANQGSEA in the germline V gene. With V trimmed by 6 bases and J by 3 bases, 10 bases remained unmatched. The CDR3 here is CSVAGGRSDYEQYF. In DNA, the CDR3 is TGCAGCGTCGCGGGGGGTAGGTCCGACTACGAGCAGTACTTC.

This clonotype occurred a few times. The V call is TRBV6-6, the J call TRBJ1-2, with a possible D match to TRBD1 (6 bases). This CDR3 region has 13 residues. V shed 2 bases and J shed 8 bases, with 12 bases lying between them. Germline CDR1 and CDR2: MNHNY and SVGAGI (reference sequence). The CDR3 region has the DNA TGTGCCAGCAGTTACGAGGGGGTAGGGGGCTACACCTTC. This translates into CASSYEGVGGYTF.

The table lists this clonotype with a few counts. The CDR3 loop is CSATGGYTF. CDR3 nucleotide sequence: TGCAGCGCCACAGGGGGCTACACCTTC. V usage is TRBV29-1 and J usage is TRBJ1-2; maybe TRBD1 (6 bases). Germline CDR1 SQVTM, CDR2 ANQGSEA. Trimming cost V 7 bases and J 8 bases, with 8 bases left between them. This CDR3 is 9 amino acids long. The full variable domain, completed using reference TRBV29-1 and TRBJ1-2, is SAVISQKPSRDICQRGTSLTIQCQVDSQVTMMFWYRQQPGQSLTLIATANQGSEATYESGFVIDKFPISRPNLTFSTLTVSNMSPEDSSIYLCSATGGYTFGSGTRLTVV.

This clonotype appeared once. This sequence joins TRBV5-1 and TRBJ2-3; perhaps TRBD2 as D (6 bases). Trimming removed 1 base at V and 6 bases at J, with 24 bases between. CDR3 length: 18 residues. Germline V CDR1 and CDR2: SGHRS, YFSETQ. CDR3 amino acids: CASSLNSKGARGDDTQYF. The CDR3 nucleotides are TGCGCCAGCAGCTTGAACTCGAAGGGAGCGCGCGGGGATGATACGCAGTATTTT. The entire variable domain, with the rest obtained from reference TRBV5-1 and TRBJ2-3, is as follows: KAGVTQTPRYLIKTRGQQVTLSCSPISGHRSVSWYQQTPGQGLQFLFEYFSETQRNKGNFPGRFSGRQFSNSRSEMNVSTLELGDSALYLCASSLNSKGARGDDTQYFGPGTRLTVL.

The chain joins TRBV29-1 to TRBJ2-7; 11 positions agree with TRBD1. The CDR3 runs 12 residues. The germline V gene has CDR1 SQVTM and CDR2 ANQGSEA. V was pared by 7 bases and J by 7 bases, with 6 bases of the junction left unmatched. CDR3 loop: CSAGTGGSEQYF. The CDR3 DNA sequence: TGCAGCGCCGGGACAGGGGGTTCGGAGCAGTACTTC.

The rearrangement joins TRBV10-3 to TRBJ1-6, with D possibly TRBD1 on 5 matching bases. There are 13 residues in the CDR3. Germline loops: CDR1 ENHRY, CDR2 SYGVKD. V lost 6 bases and J 8 bases, leaving 11 bases between the germline ends. CDR3 DNA: TGTGCCATCAGAGAGGACACGGATTCACCCCTCCACTTT. The encoded protein is CAIREDTDSPLHF.

This clonotype has a single count. This CDR3 fails to terminate in the conserved phenylalanine or tryptophan, so it likely reflects a read error. The DNA is left out, because the CDR3 cannot be placed on it with certainty; the CDR3 is given as TCRdb lists it. The chain has TRBV2 and TRBJ2-2; no check of the table's D call, TRBD1, against the DNA was made. The CDR3 contains 9 residues when both ends are counted. Germline CDR1 and CDR2: SNHLY and FYNNEI. CDR3 loop: CASSRTTGV.

The J gene is TRBJ2-7, the V gene TRBV7-8; maybe TRBD1 (5 bases). Trimming took off 0 bases at V and 0 bases at J, with 12 bases between the two ends. Germline CDR1 is SGHVS and CDR2 is FQNEAQ. The CDR3 has 16 residues. CDR3 sequence reads: CASSLAQGMGSYEQYF. The CDR3 DNA reads as TGTGCCAGCAGCTTAGCCCAGGGAATGGGCTCCTACGAGCAGTACTTC.

The V and J genes are TRBV15 and TRBJ2-7, with 10 nucleotides matching TRBD2. The J call may be in error: the DNA end matches TRBJ2-1 better. CDR3 length: 17 amino acids. Germline V gene sequence: CDR1 LNHNV, CDR2 YYDKDF (reference sequence). CDR3 coding DNA: TGTGCCACCAGCAGAGATCTTGGAGCGGGGGGGCGGAATGAGCAGTTCTTC. This codes for CATSRDLGAGGRNEQFF.